Following are 26 T cell receptor beta chains from one sample sequenced in a study of cytomegalovirus exposure and HLA in healthy donors. The study ran its PCR with 60 Vbeta and 13 Jbeta primers. Profiling relied on immunoSEQ multiplex PCR, and the TCRdb table lists in-frame clones only, not all of them. Of about 160,000 clones listed, 85% are singletons. The sample consisted of PBMCs. Receptors were obtained from a boy aged 2-9 years in good health and CMV-seronegative.

The chain recombines TRBV6-6 with TRBJ2-2; 7 positions match TRBD1. V lost 6 bases to trimming and J lost 4 bases; unmatched junction nucleotides: 8. CDR3 length: 15 residues. Germline CDR1 is MNHNY and CDR2 is SVGAGI (reference sequence). The CDR3 is CASSQTGLVTGELFF. DNA for the CDR3: TGTGCCAGCAGCCAGACAGGGTTGGTCACCGGGGAGCTGTTTTTT.

The chain is built from TRBV30 and TRBJ2-1, with 8 bases aligning to TRBD2. V lost 0 bases to trimming and J lost 6 bases; unmatched junction nucleotides: 10. CDR1 and CDR2 (germline): GTSNPN, SVGIG (reference sequence). The CDR3 extends over 16 amino acids. As DNA, the CDR3 is TGTGCCTGGAGTGTACCGGGAGCGGGAGTTTTCAATGAGCAGTTCTTC. As protein: CAWSVPGAGVFNEQFF.

The chain carries TRBV18 and TRBJ2-3; D not certain. Germline CDR1 and CDR2: KGHSH and LQKENI. V shed 3 bases and J shed 3 bases, with 10 bases lying between them. The CDR3 length is 14 residues. CDR3 sequence reads: CASSPPSMTDTQYF. In DNA form, the CDR3 reads TGTGCCAGCTCACCCCCATCAATGACAGATACGCAGTATTTT.

This chain links TRBV5-1 with TRBJ2-5; TRBD1 is a possible D gene (5 bases). This CDR3 region has 15 residues. V lost 3 bases, J lost 1 base, and 13 bases lay in between. Germline CDR1 SGHRS, CDR2 YFSETQ. CDR3 nucleotide sequence: TGCGCCAGCAGCTCACAACCAGGGTCCCAAGAGACCCAGTACTTC. It encodes CASSSQPGSQETQYF. Variable domain in full (rest from reference TRBV5-1 and TRBJ2-5): KAGVTQTPRYLIKTRGQQVTLSCSPISGHRSVSWYQQTPGQGLQFLFEYFSETQRNKGNFPGRFSGRQFSNSRSEMNVSTLELGDSALYLCASSSQPGSQETQYFGPGTRLLVL.

The chain links TRBV9 to TRBJ2-7; 10 positions agree with TRBD2. The CDR3 is 15 residues long. J gave up 3 bases and V 4 bases, and 7 bases lay outside the gene matches. Germline assignment: CDR1 SGDLS and CDR2 YYNGEE. The DNA of the CDR3 is TGTGCCAGCAGCCCAGGGACTAGCGAGTACTACGAGCAGTACTTC. Translating gives CASSPGTSEYYEQYF.

This clone has more than one count but fewer than ten. This sequence joins TRBV2 and TRBJ1-1; TRBD1 aligns across 7 bases. This CDR3 comprises 12 residues. After removal of 6 bases from V and 8 bases from J, the junction contained 6 bases not matched to a gene. The germline V gene encodes CDR1 SNHLY and CDR2 FYNNEI. The CDR3 sequence is CASRDRVREAFF. The DNA of the CDR3 is TGTGCCAGCAGAGACAGGGTCAGAGAAGCTTTCTTT.

This chain links TRBV19 with TRBJ2-7; 11 positions agree with TRBD1. V shed 10 bases, J shed 5 bases, and the junction held 4 bases outside the gene matches. Germline V gene data show CDR1 as LNHDA and CDR2 as SQIVND (reference sequence). The length of the CDR3 is 12 residues. CDR3 DNA: TGTGCCACCGGACAGGGGGCAGACGAGCAGTACTTC. It specifies CATGQGADEQYF.

The rearrangement links TRBV6-1 to TRBJ1-4; D is perhaps TRBD1 (6 bases). This CDR3 comprises 13 residues. V lost 7 bases and J lost 7, with 13 bases in between. Germline V gene data show CDR1 as MNHNS and CDR2 as SASEGT. The CDR3 nucleotides are TGTGCCAGCATAAGAACAGGGACTGAAAAACTGTTTTTT. This encodes CASIRTGTEKLFF.

The gene calls are TRBV19 and TRBJ1-5, with 7 bases identical to TRBD1. The germline gives CDR1 LNHDA, CDR2 SQIVND (reference sequence). V dropped 5 bases and J dropped 11; count of bases not matched to a gene: 6. CDR3 length equals 12 residues. CDR3 DNA: TGTGCCAGTAGTCCCCGTGACAGGGCCCAGCATTTT. Translating gives CASSPRDRAQHF.

The chain has TRBV15 and TRBJ2-2; weak D call: TRBD2 (6 bases). The CDR3 runs 15 residues. Trimming took 0 bases from V and 2 from J, leaving 7 bases between them. The germline V gene has CDR1 LNHNV and CDR2 YYDKDF (reference sequence). CDR3: CATSRERENTGELFF. The DNA of the CDR3 is TGTGCCACCAGCAGAGAGCGGGAAAACACCGGGGAGCTGTTTTTT.

This sequence joins TRBV1 and TRBJ2-1; TRBD2, the D gene given by the table, was not confirmed from the DNA. TRBV1 is shown as a pseudogene. This CDR3 is built from 10 residues. The CDR3 DNA is TGCACCTTCAATGAGCCTGAGCAGTTCTTC. This sequence encodes CTFNEPEQFF.

V usage is TRBV29-1 and J usage is TRBJ1-2; 9 positions match TRBD1. From germline, CDR1 is SQVTM and CDR2 ANQGSEA. The CDR3 covers 11 residues. V lost 4 bases and J lost 6; bases outside the gene matches: 0. The CDR3 reads CSVGTGDGYTF. The CDR3 DNA is TGCAGCGTTGGGACAGGGGATGGCTACACCTTC.

The CDR3 DNA reads TGTGCCAGTAGTTTACCGGGACAGGGGGAAGAAAAACTGTTTTTT. Translated: CASSLPGQGEEKLFF. The chain recombines TRBV19 with TRBJ1-4; 11 bases map to TRBD1. Germline CDR1 and CDR2: LNHDA and SQIVND (reference sequence). The CDR3 contains 15 residues. The J segment lost 8 bases and the V segment lost 5 bases, leaving 7 bases of the junction unmatched.

The chain recombines TRBV6-1 with TRBJ1-1; the D gene is possibly TRBD1 (6 bases). The CDR3 runs 14 residues. V shed 3 bases and J shed 4 bases, with 12 bases lying between them. Germline CDR1 MNHNS, CDR2 SASEGT. Here the CDR3 DNA reads TGTGCCAGCAGTGAGATAGGGGGGGGCACTGAAGCTTTCTTT. It is translated as CASSEIGGGTEAFF.

The V call is TRBV5-6, the J call TRBJ1-1, with 8 nucleotides matching TRBD1. This CDR3 comprises 14 residues. V gave up 7 bases and J gave up 4 bases; unmatched junction bases: 9. The germline gives CDR1 SGHDT, CDR2 YYEEEE. The CDR3 bases are TGTGCCAGCCGTACCGGACAGGGTTTCACTGAAGCTTTCTTT. This codes for CASRTGQGFTEAFF.

In its sample, this clone was seen a few times. The chain is built from TRBV2 and TRBJ2-7; 8 bases align to TRBD2. This CDR3 has 12 amino acids. V gave up 7 bases and J gave up 3 bases; unmatched junction bases: 2. Germline V gives CDR1 SNHLY, CDR2 FYNNEI. The CDR3 nucleotides read TGTGCCAGCATCGGGGGGGTCTACGAGCAGTACGTC. Amino acids: CASIGGVYEQYV.

CDR3 sequence: CASSLPQGRETQYF. CDR3 bases: TGTGCCAGCAGTCTACCGCAGGGAAGAGAGACCCAGTACTTC. This chain links TRBV28 with TRBJ2-5; maybe TRBD1 (5 bases). The CDR3 is 14 amino acids. Trimming took 5 bases from V and 4 from J, leaving 14 bases between them. CDR1 and CDR2 (germline): MDHEN, SYDVKM.

The chain recombines TRBV4-2 with TRBJ1-5, with 7 bases identical to TRBD1. Germline values: CDR1 LGHNA, CDR2 YNFKEQ. The CDR3 sequence is 16 residues long. V trimming: 0 bases; J trimming: 2 bases; junction bases outside the gene matches: 4. The CDR3 region is CASSQDRDRGNQPQHF. The CDR3 bases are TGTGCCAGCAGCCAAGATAGAGACAGGGGCAATCAGCCCCAGCATTTT.

This rearrangement joins TRBV6-5 to TRBJ1-1; a possible D gene is TRBD1 (6 bases). The germline V gene has CDR1 MNHEY and CDR2 SVGAGI. The CDR3 runs 15 residues. Trimming cost V 8 bases and J 0 bases, with 16 bases left between them. The DNA for the CDR3 is TGTGCCAGCGTAAATAAACAGGGTGTGAACACTGAAGCTTTCTTT. Translated: CASVNKQGVNTEAFF.

The V and J genes are TRBV11-2 and TRBJ2-5; D call uncertain. In germline, CDR1 is SGHAT, CDR2 FQNNGV. Trimming stripped 5 bases from V and 1 base from J, with 14 bases between. The CDR3 is 15 residues long. The CDR3 region has the DNA TGTGCCAGCAGCCCCGCTCAGGTCTCCCAAGAGACCCAGTACTTC. Its translation is CASSPAQVSQETQYF.

The chain has TRBV28 and TRBJ1-4; possible D gene TRBD1, 6 bases. The germline CDR1 and CDR2 sequences are MDHEN and SYDVKM. The CDR3 spans 15 residues. Trimming left V 3 bases short and J 8 bases short, with 16 bases between. The CDR3 protein is CASSFQRQAREKLFF. CDR3 coding DNA: TGTGCCAGCAGTTTCCAGCGACAGGCTCGCGAAAAACTGTTTTTT.

The rearrangement links TRBV5-5 to TRBJ2-1; D unresolved. Germline loops: CDR1 SGHKS, CDR2 YYEKEE (reference sequence). With 5 bases removed from V and 3 bases from J, the gap between germline ends came to 6 bases. This CDR3 comprises 12 residues. The CDR3 loop is CASRLDYNEQFF. For the CDR3, the DNA is TGTGCCAGCAGGCTAGACTACAATGAGCAGTTCTTC. Based on the CDR3 plus reference TRBV5-5 and TRBJ2-1, the full variable domain is DAGVTQSPTHLIKTRGQQVTLRCSPISGHKSVSWYQQVLGQGPQFIFQYYEKEERGRGNFPDRFSARQFPNYSSELNVNALLLGDSALYLCASRLDYNEQFFGPGTRLTVL.

This chain joins TRBV7-3 and TRBJ2-2, with 11 bases matching TRBD2. Germline V gives CDR1 SGHTA, CDR2 FQGTGA. V shed 8 bases and J 3 bases; nucleotides not matched to a gene: 11. The CDR3 is made up of 17 amino acids. In DNA form, the CDR3 reads TGTGCCAGCCATAAGGGGTTGACTAGCGGGGACACCGGGGAGCTGTTTTTT. It translates to CASHKGLTSGDTGELFF.

The chain joins TRBV27 to TRBJ2-1; D is possibly TRBD1 (5 bases). From germline, CDR1 is MNHEY and CDR2 SMNVEV (reference sequence). CDR3 size: 14 residues. Between the trimmed V and J ends, which lost 4 bases and 8 bases, there was a span of 15 bases. For the CDR3, the DNA is TGTGCCAGCAGTTATACGCAGGGCCCCGATGAGCAGTTCTTC. Amino acid sequence: CASSYTQGPDEQFF.

V usage is TRBV5-4 and J usage is TRBJ2-1; a possible D gene is TRBD1 (6 bases). V lost 4 bases and J 0 bases, leaving 8 bases between the germline ends. Per the germline V gene, CDR1 is SGHNT and CDR2 is YYREEE (reference sequence). The CDR3 consists of 14 residues. Written as DNA, the CDR3 is TGTGCCAGCAGCCCAGGGGCCTCCTACAATGAGCAGTTCTTC. Its translation is CASSPGASYNEQFF.

The chain recombines TRBV13 with TRBJ1-1; 8 nucleotides line up with TRBD1. V gave up 5 bases and J gave up 10 bases; unmatched junction bases: 6. The germline V gene has CDR1 PRHDT and CDR2 FYEKMQ (reference sequence). The CDR3 totals 12 residues. The CDR3 DNA is TGTGCCAGCAGCCCAAGACAGGGGCCAGCTTTCTTT. This sequence encodes CASSPRQGPAFF.